This TCR beta chain was sequenced for a study of OX40 agonist ivuxolimab in advanced cancers. Assay: immunoSEQ multiplex PCR; the TCRdb copy retains only in-frame clones and omits some. The profile shows more than 50,000 clones, about nine tenths of them singletons. CDR3 length: 14 residues. CDR1 and CDR2 from the germline V gene are SGHRS and YFSETQ. V lost 3 bases to trimming and J lost 10 bases, with 16 bases between them. Source: CD4+ or CD8+ T cells sorted from blood, taken in a trial of the OX40 agonist ivuxolimab. The chain joins TRBV5-1 to TRBJ1-4; weak D call: TRBD1 (5 bases). This TCR derives from an adult with an advanced solid tumor such as melanoma, head and neck, liver or kidney cancer. CDR3 DNA: TGCGCCAGCAGCTCTCAGGGTCCTGGCGGAAAACTGTTTTTT. Protein sequence: CASSSQGPGGKLFF.